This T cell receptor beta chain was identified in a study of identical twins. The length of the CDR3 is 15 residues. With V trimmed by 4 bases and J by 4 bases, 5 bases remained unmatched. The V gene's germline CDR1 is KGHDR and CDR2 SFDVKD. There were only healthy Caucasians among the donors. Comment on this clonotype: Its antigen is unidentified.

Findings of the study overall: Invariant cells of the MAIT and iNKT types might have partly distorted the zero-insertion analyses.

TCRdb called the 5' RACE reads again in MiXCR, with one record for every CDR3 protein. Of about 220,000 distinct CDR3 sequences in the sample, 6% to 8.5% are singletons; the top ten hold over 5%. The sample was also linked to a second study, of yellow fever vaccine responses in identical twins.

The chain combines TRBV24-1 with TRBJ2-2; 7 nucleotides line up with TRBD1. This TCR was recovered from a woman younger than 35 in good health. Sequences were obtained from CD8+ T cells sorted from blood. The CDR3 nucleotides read TGTGCCACCAGTGACCGGACAGGTTTCACCGGGGAGCTGTTTTTT. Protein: CATSDRTGFTGELFF.